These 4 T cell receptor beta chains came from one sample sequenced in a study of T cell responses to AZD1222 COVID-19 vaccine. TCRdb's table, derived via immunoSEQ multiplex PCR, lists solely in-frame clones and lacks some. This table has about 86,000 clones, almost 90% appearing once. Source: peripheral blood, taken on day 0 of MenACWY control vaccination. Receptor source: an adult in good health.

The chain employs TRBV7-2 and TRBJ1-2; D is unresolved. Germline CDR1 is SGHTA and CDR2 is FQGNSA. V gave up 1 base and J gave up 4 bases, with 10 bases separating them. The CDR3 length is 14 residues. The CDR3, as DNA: TGTGCCAGCAGCTTAGGGGTGGATGGCTATGGCTACACCTTC. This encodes CASSLGVDGYGYTF.

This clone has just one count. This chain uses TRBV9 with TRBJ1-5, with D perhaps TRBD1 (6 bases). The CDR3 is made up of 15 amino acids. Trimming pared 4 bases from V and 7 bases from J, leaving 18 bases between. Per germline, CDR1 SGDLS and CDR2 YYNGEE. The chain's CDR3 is CASSPSGGQGQPQHF. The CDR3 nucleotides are TGTGCCAGCAGCCCAAGTGGGGGGCAGGGACAGCCCCAGCATTTT.

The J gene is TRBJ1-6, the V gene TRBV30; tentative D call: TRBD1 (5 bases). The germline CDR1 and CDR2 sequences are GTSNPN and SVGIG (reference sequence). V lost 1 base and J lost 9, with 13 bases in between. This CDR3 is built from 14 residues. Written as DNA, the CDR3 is TGTGCCTGGAGTGCCTTGGTTACAGGTTCACCCCTCCACTTT. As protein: CAWSALVTGSPLHF.

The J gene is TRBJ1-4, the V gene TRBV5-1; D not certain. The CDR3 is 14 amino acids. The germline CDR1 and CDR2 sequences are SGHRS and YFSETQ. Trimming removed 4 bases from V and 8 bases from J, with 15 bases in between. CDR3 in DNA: TGCGCCAGCAGCCCCGATGGGTTCGGCGAAAAACTGTTTTTT. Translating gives CASSPDGFGEKLFF.